This is a list of T cell receptor beta chains from one sample in a study of shared clonotypes between healthy human individuals. Measured with immunoSEQ multiplex PCR; TCRdb has only the in-frame clones, and not every one. Of roughly 660,000 clones listed, roughly 91% were seen once; the top ten hold about 34%. The sample comprised memory CD8+ T cells from PBMCs. The receptors shown here come from a man aged 18 to 30 in good health. Some clones in this sample may be carry-over from other donors' samples. CDR3s include the opening cysteine and the closing phenylalanine or tryptophan. The D gene is left open where the match is weak. The size of a clone is reported for some rows only, either as once, few or many, or as a class for expanded clones.

D: NA
J: TRBJ1-5
size: few
V: TRBV28
CDR3: CASSRGLPIQPQHF
DNA: TGTGCCAGCAGCCGGGGACTGCCCATCCAGCCCCAGCATTTT

D: TRBD2
J: TRBJ2-7
size: NA
V: TRBV27
CDR3: CASSLPSGRKYF
DNA: TGTGCCAGCAGTTTGCCTAGCGGGAGGAAGTACTTC

D: TRBD2
J: TRBJ2-1
size: once
V: TRBV7-6
CDR3: CASSPRLAGGGNEQFF
DNA: TGTGCCAGCAGCCCCCGACTAGCGGGAGGGGGCAATGAGCAGTTCTTC

D: TRBD1
J: TRBJ2-7
size: few
V: TRBV30
CDR3: CAWSVDRGYEQYF
DNA: TGTGCCTGGAGTGTAGACAGGGGCTACGAGCAGTACTTC

D: NA
J: TRBJ2-1
size: NA
V: TRBV11-2
CDR3: CASSSIPTPYNEQFF
DNA: TGTGCCAGCAGCTCCATCCCGACCCCCTACAATGAGCAGTTCTTC

D: NA
J: TRBJ2-7
size: NA
V: TRBV9
CDR3: CASSVAAGNHYEQYF
DNA: TGTGCCAGCAGCGTGGCGGCGGGGAATCACTACGAGCAGTACTTC

D: NA
J: TRBJ2-7
size: NA
V: TRBV7-2
CDR3: CASSSGLAVYEQYF
DNA: TGTGCCAGCAGCTCCGGGCTAGCAGTCTACGAGCAGTACTTC

D: TRBD2
J: TRBJ2-1
size: NA
V: TRBV7-9
CDR3: CASSPGRLSAGELGNEQFF
DNA: TGTGCCAGCAGCCCCGGGAGATTATCCGCGGGAGAGTTGGGCAATGAGCAGTTCTTC

D: NA
J: TRBJ1-1
size: NA
V: TRBV9
CDR3: CASSEWNTEAFF
DNA: TGTGCCAGCAGCGAATGGAACACTGAAGCTTTCTTT

D: NA
J: TRBJ2-7
size: NA
V: TRBV9
CDR3: CASSEGGGSYEQYF
DNA: TGTGCCAGCAGCGAGGGGGGAGGATCCTACGAGCAGTACTTC

D: TRBD2
J: TRBJ2-7
size: NA
V: TRBV7-9
CDR3: CASSSRAGAAYEQYF
DNA: TGTGCCAGCAGCTCCCGAGCGGGAGCGGCCTACGAGCAGTACTTC

D: NA
J: TRBJ1-5
size: NA
V: TRBV2
CDR3: CASSFGSGQPQHF
DNA: TGTGCCAGCAGTTTCGGCTCGGGTCAGCCCCAGCATTTT

D: NA
J: TRBJ2-7
size: NA
V: TRBV7-2
CDR3: CASSLENMHRPYEQYF
DNA: TGTGCCAGCAGCTTAGAGAATATGCACAGACCCTACGAGCAGTACTTC

D: NA
J: TRBJ2-7
size: NA
V: TRBV5-1
CDR3: CASSLSGPIVSYEQYF
DNA: TGCGCCAGCAGCTTGAGTGGCCCTATCGTCTCCTACGAGCAGTACTTC

D: NA
J: TRBJ1-1
size: NA
V: TRBV27
CDR3: CASSSVTGSWTEAFF
DNA: TGTGCCAGCAGTTCAGTTACGGGGTCGTGGACTGAAGCTTTCTTT

D: TRBD1
J: TRBJ2-5
size: once
V: TRBV27
CDR3: CASSLTGYLETQYF
DNA: TGTGCCAGCAGTTTGACAGGGTATTTGGAGACCCAGTACTTC

D: NA
J: TRBJ1-2
size: NA
V: TRBV27
CDR3: CASSLGRGIGYGYTF
DNA: TGTGCCAGCAGTTTAGGCAGGGGTATTGGGTATGGCTACACCTTC

D: TRBD1
J: TRBJ2-7
size: NA
V: TRBV29-1
CDR3: CSVLGDRDYEQYF
DNA: TGCAGCGTTTTGGGGGACAGGGACTACGAGCAGTACTTC

D: TRBD2
J: TRBJ2-2
size: NA
V: TRBV5-6
CDR3: CASSLIVAGGYTGELFF
DNA: TGTGCCAGCAGCCTCATTGTGGCGGGAGGGTACACCGGGGAGCTGTTTTTT

D: NA
J: TRBJ2-1
size: NA
V: TRBV12-2
CDR3: CASRLVSGEQFF
DNA: TGTGCAAGTCGCTTAGTATCAGGCGAGCAGTTCTTC

D: NA
J: TRBJ1-1
size: NA
V: TRBV10-3
CDR3: CAISEEGLAYTEAFF
DNA: TGTGCCATCAGTGAAGAGGGTTTGGCGTACACTGAAGCTTTCTTT

D: NA
J: TRBJ2-1
size: NA
V: TRBV9
CDR3: CASSVSAEGYYNEQFF
DNA: TGTGCCAGCAGCGTGTCTGCGGAGGGCTATTACAATGAGCAGTTCTTC

D: NA
J: TRBJ1-2
size: NA
V: TRBV19
CDR3: CASRQAEANYGYTF
DNA: TGTGCCAGTAGGCAGGCGGAAGCTAACTATGGCTACACCTTC

D: NA
J: TRBJ2-7
size: once
V: TRBV4-3
CDR3: CASSQAHLTYEQYF
DNA: TGCGCCAGCAGCCAAGCACACCTTACCTACGAGCAGTACTTC

D: NA
J: TRBJ1-1
size: NA
V: TRBV5-4
CDR3: CASGLNTEAFF
DNA: TGTGCCAGCGGTCTGAACACTGAAGCTTTCTTT

D: NA
J: TRBJ1-4
size: NA
V: TRBV27
CDR3: CASSLWSAGANEKLFF
DNA: TGTGCCAGCAGTTTATGGTCCGCCGGGGCTAATGAAAAACTGTTTTTT

D: NA
J: TRBJ2-6
size: NA
V: TRBV27
CDR3: CASYPTIHGSGANVLTF
DNA: TGTGCCAGCTATCCTACTATCCACGGAAGTGGGGCCAACGTCCTGACTTTC

D: NA
J: TRBJ1-2
size: NA
V: TRBV27
CDR3: CASSWGGGKGYTF
DNA: TGTGCCAGCAGTTGGGGCGGGGGAAAGGGCTACACCTTC

D: NA
J: TRBJ1-6
size: NA
V: TRBV27
CDR3: CASSSGPASPLHF
DNA: TGTGCCAGCAGTTCGGGCCCGGCCTCACCCCTCCACTTT

D: NA
J: TRBJ1-1
size: NA
V: TRBV19
CDR3: CASSVLPRGNTEAFF
DNA: TGTGCCAGTAGTGTCCTCCCCCGAGGGAACACTGAAGCTTTCTTT

D: NA
J: TRBJ1-1
size: NA
V: TRBV4-2
CDR3: CASSQDSGVDTEAFF
DNA: TGTGCCAGCAGCCAAGACTCGGGGGTAGATACTGAAGCTTTCTTT

D: TRBD1
J: TRBJ2-5
size: NA
V: TRBV28
CDR3: CASSLPGGPQETQYF
DNA: TGTGCCAGCAGTTTGCCAGGGGGCCCCCAAGAGACCCAGTACTTC

D: NA
J: TRBJ1-5
size: NA
V: TRBV28
CDR3: CASSNIRDWSRNQPQHF
DNA: TGTGCCAGCAGCAACATCCGGGACTGGTCCCGCAATCAGCCCCAGCATTTT